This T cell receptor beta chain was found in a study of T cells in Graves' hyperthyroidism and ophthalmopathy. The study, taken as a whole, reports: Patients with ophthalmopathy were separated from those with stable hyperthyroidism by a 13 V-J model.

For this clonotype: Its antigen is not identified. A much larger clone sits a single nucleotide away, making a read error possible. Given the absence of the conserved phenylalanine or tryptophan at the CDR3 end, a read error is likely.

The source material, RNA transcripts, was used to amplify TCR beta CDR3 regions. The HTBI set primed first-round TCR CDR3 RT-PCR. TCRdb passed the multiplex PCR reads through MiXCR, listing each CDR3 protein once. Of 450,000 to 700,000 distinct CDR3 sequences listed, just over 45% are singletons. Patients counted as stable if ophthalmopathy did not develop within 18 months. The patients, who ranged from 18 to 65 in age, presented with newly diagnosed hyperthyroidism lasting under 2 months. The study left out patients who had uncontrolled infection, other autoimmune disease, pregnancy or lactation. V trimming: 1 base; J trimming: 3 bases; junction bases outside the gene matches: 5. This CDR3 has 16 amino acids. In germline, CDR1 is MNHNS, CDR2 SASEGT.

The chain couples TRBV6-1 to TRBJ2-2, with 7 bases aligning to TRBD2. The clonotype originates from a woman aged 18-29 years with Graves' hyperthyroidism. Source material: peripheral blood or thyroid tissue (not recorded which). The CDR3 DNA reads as TGTGCCAGCAGTGAAGTGGCTAGCGGATACACCGGGGAGCTGTTTTCT. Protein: CASSEVASGYTGELFS.